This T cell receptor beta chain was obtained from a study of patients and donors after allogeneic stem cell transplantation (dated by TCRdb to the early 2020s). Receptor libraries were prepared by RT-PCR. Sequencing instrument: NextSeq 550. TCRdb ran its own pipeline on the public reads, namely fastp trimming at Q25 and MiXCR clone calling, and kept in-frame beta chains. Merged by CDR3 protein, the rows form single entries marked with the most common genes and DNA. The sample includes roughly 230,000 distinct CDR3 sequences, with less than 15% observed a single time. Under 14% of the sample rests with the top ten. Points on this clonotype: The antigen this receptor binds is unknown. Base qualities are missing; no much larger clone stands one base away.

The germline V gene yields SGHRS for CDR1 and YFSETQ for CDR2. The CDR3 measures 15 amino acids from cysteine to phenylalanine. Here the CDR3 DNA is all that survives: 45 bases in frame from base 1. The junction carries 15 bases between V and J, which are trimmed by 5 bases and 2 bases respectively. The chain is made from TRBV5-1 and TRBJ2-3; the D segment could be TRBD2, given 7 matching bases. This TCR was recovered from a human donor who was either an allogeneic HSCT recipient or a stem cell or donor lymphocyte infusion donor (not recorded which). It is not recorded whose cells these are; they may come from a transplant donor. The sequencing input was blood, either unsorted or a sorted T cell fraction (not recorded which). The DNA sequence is TGCGCCAGCAGGAGGGCGGGGGCCTACACAGATACGCAGTATTTT. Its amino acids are CASRRAGAYTDTQYF.